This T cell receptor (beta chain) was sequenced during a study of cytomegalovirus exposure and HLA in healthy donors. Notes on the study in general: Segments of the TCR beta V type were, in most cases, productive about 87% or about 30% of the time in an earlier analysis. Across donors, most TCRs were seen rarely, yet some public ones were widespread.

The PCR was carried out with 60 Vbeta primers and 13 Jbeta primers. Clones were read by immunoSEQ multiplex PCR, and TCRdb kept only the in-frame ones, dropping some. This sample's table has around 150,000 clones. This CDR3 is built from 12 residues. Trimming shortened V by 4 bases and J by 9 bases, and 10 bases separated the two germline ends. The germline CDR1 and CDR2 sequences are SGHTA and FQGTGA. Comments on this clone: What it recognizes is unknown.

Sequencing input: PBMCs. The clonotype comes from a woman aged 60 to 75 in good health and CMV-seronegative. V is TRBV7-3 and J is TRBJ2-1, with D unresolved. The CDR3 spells CASSSPSGEQFF. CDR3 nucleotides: TGTGCCAGCAGCTCACCGTCGGGTGAGCAGTTCTTC.